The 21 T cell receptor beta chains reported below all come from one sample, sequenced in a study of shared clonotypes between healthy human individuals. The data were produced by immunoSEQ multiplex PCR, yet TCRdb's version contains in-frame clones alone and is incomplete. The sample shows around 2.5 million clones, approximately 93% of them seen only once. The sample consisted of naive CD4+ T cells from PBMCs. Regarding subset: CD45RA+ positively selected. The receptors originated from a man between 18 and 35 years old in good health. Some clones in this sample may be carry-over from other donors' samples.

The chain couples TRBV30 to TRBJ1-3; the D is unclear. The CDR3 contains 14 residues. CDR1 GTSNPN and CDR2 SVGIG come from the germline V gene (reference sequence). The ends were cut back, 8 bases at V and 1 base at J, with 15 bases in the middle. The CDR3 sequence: CALTPAPSGNTIYF. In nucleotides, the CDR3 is TGTGCCCTCACCCCGGCCCCTTCTGGAAACACCATATATTTT.

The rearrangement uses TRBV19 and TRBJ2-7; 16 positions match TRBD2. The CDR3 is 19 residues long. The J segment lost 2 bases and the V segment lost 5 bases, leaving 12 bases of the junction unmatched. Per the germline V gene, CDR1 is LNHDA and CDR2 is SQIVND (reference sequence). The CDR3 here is CASSDSGLAGGSPPYEQYF. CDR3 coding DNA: TGTGCCAGTAGTGATTCGGGACTAGCGGGAGGGTCCCCCCCCTACGAGCAGTACTTC.

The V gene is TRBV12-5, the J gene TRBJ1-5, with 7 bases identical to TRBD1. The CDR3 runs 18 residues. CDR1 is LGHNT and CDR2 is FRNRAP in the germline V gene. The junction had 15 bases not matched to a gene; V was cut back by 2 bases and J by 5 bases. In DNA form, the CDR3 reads TGTGCTAGTGGTTTGTTTTACGGGACAGTCCCTAACGATCAGCCCCAGCATTTT. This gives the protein CASGLFYGTVPNDQPQHF.

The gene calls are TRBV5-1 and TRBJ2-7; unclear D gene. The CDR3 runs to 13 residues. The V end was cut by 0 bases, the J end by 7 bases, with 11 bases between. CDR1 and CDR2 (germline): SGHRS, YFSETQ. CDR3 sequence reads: CASSLGRVEEQYF. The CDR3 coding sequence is TGCGCCAGCAGCTTGGGACGGGTTGAGGAGCAGTACTTC.

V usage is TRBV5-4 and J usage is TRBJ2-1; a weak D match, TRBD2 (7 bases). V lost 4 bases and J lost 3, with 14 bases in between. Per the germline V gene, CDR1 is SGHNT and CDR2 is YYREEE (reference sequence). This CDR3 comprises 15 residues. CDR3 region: CASSLGGANYNEQFF. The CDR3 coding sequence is TGTGCCAGCAGCCTAGGGGGGGCGAACTACAATGAGCAGTTCTTC. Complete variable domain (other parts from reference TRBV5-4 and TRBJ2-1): ETGVTQSPTHLIKTRGQQVTLRCSSQSGHNTVSWYQQALGQGPQFIFQYYREEENGRGNFPPRFSGLQFPNYSSELNVNALELDDSALYLCASSLGGANYNEQFFGPGTRLTVL.

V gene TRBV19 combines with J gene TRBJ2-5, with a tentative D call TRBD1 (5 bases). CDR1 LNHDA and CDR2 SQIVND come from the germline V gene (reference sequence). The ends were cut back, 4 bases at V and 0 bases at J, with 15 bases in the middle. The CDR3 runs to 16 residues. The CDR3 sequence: CASSRFRPGNQETQYF. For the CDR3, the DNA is TGTGCCAGTAGTAGATTCCGGCCAGGGAACCAAGAGACCCAGTACTTC.

CDR3 DNA sequence: TGTGCCTGGAGTGGGGGGAAGGGGACGACTAATGAAAAACTGTTTTTT. It is translated as CAWSGGKGTTNEKLFF. This sequence joins TRBV30 and TRBJ1-4, with D maybe TRBD1 (5 bases). The CDR3 totals 16 residues. CDR1 is GTSNPN and CDR2 is SVGIG in the germline V gene (reference sequence). Trimming pared 1 base from V and 2 bases from J, leaving 14 bases between.

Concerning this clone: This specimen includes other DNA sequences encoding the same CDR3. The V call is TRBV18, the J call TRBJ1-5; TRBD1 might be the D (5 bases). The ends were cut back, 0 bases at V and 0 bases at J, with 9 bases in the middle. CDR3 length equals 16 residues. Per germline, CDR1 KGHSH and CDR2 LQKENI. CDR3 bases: TGTGCCAGCTCACCACCGGGGGGGGGTAGCAATCAGCCCCAGCATTTT. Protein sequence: CASSPPGGGSNQPQHF.

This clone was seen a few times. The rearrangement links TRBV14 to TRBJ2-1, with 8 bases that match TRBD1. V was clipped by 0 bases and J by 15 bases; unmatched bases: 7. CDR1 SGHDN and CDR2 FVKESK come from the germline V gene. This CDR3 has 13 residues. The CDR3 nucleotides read TGTGCCAGCAGCCAAGACAGGGGGCGTAGTCCGTTCTTC. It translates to CASSQDRGRSPFF. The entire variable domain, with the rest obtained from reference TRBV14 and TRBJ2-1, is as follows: EAGVTQFPSHSVIEKGQTVTLRCDPISGHDNLYWYRRVMGKEIKFLLHFVKESKQDESGMPNNRFLAERTGGTYSTLKVQPAELEDSGVYFCASSQDRGRSPFFGPGTRLTVL.

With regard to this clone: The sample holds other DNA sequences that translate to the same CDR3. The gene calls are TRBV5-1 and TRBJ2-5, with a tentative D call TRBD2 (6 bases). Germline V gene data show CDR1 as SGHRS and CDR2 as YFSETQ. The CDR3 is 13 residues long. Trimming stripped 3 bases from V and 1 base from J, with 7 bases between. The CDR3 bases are TGCGCCAGCAGCTCGGGAGTCCAAGAGACCCAGTACTTC. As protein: CASSSGVQETQYF.

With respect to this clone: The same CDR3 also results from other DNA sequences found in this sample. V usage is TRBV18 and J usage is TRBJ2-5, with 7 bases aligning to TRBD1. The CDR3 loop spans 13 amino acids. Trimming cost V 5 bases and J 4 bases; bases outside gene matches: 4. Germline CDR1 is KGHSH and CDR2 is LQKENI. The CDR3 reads CASSSDRVETQYF. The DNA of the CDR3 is TGTGCCAGCTCATCCGACAGGGTAGAGACCCAGTACTTC.

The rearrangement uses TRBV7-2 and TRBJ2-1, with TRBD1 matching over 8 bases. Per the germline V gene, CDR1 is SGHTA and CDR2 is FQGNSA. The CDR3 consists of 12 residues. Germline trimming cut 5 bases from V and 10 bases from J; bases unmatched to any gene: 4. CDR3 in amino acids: CASSPDREEQFF. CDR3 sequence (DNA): TGTGCCAGCAGCCCGGACAGGGAAGAGCAGTTCTTC.

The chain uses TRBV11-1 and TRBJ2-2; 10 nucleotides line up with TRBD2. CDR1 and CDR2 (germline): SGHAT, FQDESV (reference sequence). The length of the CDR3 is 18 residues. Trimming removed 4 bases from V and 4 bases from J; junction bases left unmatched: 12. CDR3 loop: CASSSLGSGRASTGELFF. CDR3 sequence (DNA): TGTGCCAGCAGCTCCCTTGGGAGCGGGAGGGCCAGCACCGGGGAGCTGTTTTTT. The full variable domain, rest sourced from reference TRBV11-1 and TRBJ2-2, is EAEVAQSPRYKITEKSQAVAFWCDPISGHATLYWYRQILGQGPELLVQFQDESVVDDSQLPKDRFSAERLKGVDSTLKIQPAELGDSAMYLCASSSLGSGRASTGELFFGEGSRLTVL.

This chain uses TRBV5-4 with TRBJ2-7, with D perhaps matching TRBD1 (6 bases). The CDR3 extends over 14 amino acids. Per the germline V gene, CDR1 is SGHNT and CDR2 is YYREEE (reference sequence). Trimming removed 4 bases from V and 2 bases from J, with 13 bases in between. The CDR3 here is CASSPGQSPYEQYF. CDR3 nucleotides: TGTGCCAGCAGCCCAGGACAGTCCCCCTACGAGCAGTACTTC.

The CDR3 protein is CASSVRGPGPGNEQFF. CDR3 in DNA: TGTGCCAGCAGCGTTCGCGGTCCCGGCCCGGGGAATGAGCAGTTCTTC. The chain employs TRBV9 and TRBJ2-1, with D perhaps TRBD2 (5 bases). CDR1 is SGDLS, CDR2 YYNGEE, per germline. The CDR3 has 16 amino acids. The V gene lost 2 bases and the J gene lost 7 bases, with 19 bases spanning the gap.

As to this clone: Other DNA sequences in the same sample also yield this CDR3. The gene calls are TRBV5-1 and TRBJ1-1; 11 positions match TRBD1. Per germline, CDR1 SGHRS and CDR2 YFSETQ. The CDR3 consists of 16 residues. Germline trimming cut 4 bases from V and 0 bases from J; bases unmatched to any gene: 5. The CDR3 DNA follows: TGCGCCAGCAGCCCGGGGACAGGGGGGATGAACACTGAAGCTTTCTTT. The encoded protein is CASSPGTGGMNTEAFF.

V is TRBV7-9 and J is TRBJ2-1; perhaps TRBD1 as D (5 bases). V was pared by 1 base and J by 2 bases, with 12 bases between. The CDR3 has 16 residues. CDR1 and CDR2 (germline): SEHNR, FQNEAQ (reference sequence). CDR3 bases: TGTGCCAGCAGCTTAGGGGCAGGGTCCCCCTACAATGAGCAGTTCTTC. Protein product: CASSLGAGSPYNEQFF.

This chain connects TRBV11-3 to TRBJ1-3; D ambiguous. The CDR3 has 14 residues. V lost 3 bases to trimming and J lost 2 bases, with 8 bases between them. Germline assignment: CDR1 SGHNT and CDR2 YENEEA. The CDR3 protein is CASSFRVAGNTIYF. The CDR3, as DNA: TGTGCCAGCAGCTTTCGGGTCGCTGGAAACACCATATATTTT.

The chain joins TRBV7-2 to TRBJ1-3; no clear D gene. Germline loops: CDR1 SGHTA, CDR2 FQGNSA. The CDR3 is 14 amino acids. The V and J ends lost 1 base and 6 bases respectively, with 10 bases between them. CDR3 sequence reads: CASSLGVYANTIYF. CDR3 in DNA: TGTGCCAGCAGCTTAGGGGTTTATGCAAACACCATATATTTT.

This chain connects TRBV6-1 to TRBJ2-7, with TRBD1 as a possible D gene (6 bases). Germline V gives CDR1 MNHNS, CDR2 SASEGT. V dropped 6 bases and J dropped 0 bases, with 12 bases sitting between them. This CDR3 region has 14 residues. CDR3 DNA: TGTGCCAGCAGGAGACAGGCGAGCTCCTACGAGCAGTACTTC. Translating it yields CASRRQASSYEQYF.

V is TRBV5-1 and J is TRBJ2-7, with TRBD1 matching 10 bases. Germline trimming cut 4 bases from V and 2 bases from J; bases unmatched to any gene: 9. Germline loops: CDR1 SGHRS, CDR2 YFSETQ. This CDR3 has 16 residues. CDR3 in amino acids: CASSPDPGQGAYEQYF. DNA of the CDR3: TGCGCCAGCAGCCCGGACCCCGGACAGGGGGCCTACGAGCAGTACTTC.